The text below deals with one T cell receptor beta chain. Its target is unknown. V was clipped by 0 bases and J by 0 bases, with 7 bases between them. CDR1 and CDR2 from the germline V gene are SGDLS and YYNGEE. There are 15 residues in the CDR3. Only patients with CD8+CD57+ cell expansion on flow cytometry were chosen for sequencing. It was genomic DNA that served as the template for profiling TCR beta VDJ and CDR3. TCRdb ran MiXCR on the reads and lists one entry per CDR3 protein. The repertoire holds some 170,000 distinct CDR3 sequences, with about 64% as singletons. These data originate in a study of CD8+CD57+ T cells in acquired aplastic anemia. Study background: Yields of DNA that came from sorted CD4+ and CD8+ cells averaged roughly 3.2 ug.

Overall study results and limits: Overlapping CD8+ CDR3 repertoires of patients and controls contained about 27 shared sequences.

This receptor was obtained from a human donor with aplastic anemia. V gene TRBV9 combines with J gene TRBJ2-1; D unresolved. Sequencing was performed on sorted CD4+, CD8+, or CD8+CD57+ T cells (not recorded which) from PBMCs. Here the CDR3 reads CASSVGTSSYNEQFF. Written as DNA, the CDR3 is TGTGCCAGCAGCGTAGGTACCAGCTCCTACAATGAGCAGTTCTTC.